The subject of this entry is one TCR beta chain. Its matching antigen is unknown. J was trimmed by 7 bases and V by 0 bases; bases with no gene match: 9. CDR1 is MNHNS and CDR2 is SASEGT in the germline V gene. The CDR3 covers 16 residues. This entry is derived from a study of cytomegalovirus exposure and HLA in healthy donors. Study results and caveats: Association with HLA alleles at 0.05 false discovery rate was found for 17,000 or so TCR beta sequences in a later analysis.

PCR employed 60 Vbeta and 13 Jbeta primers. Clones were read by immunoSEQ multiplex PCR, and TCRdb kept only the in-frame ones, dropping some. Counted here are some 170,000 clones, 82% occurring once; the ten biggest clones make up 1.5%. The TCR comes from a girl under 18 in good health and CMV-seropositive. Sequencing input: PBMCs. The V gene is TRBV6-1, the J gene TRBJ2-7, with TRBD1 matching 10 bases. CDR3 DNA sequence: TGTGCCAGCAGTGAAGCGCTCGGGGACAGGGGATGGGAGCAGTACTTC. Translating it yields CASSEALGDRGWEQYF.